Below, one T cell receptor beta chain is given with its context. The data originate from a study of blood T cell repertoires in COVID-19. Study-wide context: Italy, Spain and the United States were the sources of the convalescent and acute COVID-19 samples. Sources were T cells, B-cell-depleted T cells, or PBMCs; the material itself was cDNA or gDNA.

In the authors' workflow: It was from reference gene primer amplification that nucleated cell counts were estimated. Some clones are missing from TCRdb's copy, which holds only in-frame ones; the method was immunoSEQ multiplex PCR. Clonal size and the V and J genes are those of that table, whereas D and trimming came from the DNA. The table has about 63,000 clones, about 80% seen once. V lost 6 bases, J lost 4 bases, and 18 bases lay in between. The CDR3 extends over 15 amino acids. Per the germline V gene, CDR1 is MNHEY and CDR2 is SVGAGI. The chain recombines TRBV6-5 with TRBJ1-1; D not certain. The TCR comes from a woman older than 75 with acute or convalescent COVID-19. Source material: peripheral blood. The CDR3 coding sequence is TGTGCCAGCAGGCCCTTGGGTGGCGGATCCACTGAAGCTTTCTTT. This sequence encodes CASRPLGGGSTEAFF.